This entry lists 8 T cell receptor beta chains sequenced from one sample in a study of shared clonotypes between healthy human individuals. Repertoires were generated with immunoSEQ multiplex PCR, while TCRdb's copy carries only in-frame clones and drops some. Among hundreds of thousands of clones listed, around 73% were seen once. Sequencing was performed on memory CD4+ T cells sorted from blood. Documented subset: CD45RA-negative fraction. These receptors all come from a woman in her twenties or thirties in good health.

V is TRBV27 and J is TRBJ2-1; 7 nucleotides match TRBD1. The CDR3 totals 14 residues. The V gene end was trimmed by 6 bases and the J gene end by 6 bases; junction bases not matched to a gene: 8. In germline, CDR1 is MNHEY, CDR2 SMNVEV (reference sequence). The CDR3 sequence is CASSHDRVSNEQFF. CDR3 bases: TGTGCCAGCAGCCACGACAGGGTGAGCAATGAGCAGTTCTTC.

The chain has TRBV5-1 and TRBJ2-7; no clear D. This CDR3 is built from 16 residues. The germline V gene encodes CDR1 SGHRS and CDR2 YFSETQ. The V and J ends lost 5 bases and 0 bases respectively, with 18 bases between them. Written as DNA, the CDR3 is TGCGCCAGCAGAAATGGGGTCAGCTCCGACTCCTACGAGCAGTACTTC. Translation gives CASRNGVSSDSYEQYF.

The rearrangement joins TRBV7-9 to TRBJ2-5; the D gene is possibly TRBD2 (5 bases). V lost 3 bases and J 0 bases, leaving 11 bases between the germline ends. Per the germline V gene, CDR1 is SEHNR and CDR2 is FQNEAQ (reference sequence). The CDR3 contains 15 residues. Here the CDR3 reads CASSFSDWYQETQYF. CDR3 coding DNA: TGTGCCAGCAGCTTCTCGGACTGGTACCAAGAGACCCAGTACTTC. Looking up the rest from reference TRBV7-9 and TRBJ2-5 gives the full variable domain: DTGVSQNPRHKITKRGQNVTFRCDPISEHNRLYWYRQTLGQGPEFLTYFQNEAQLEKSRLLSDRFSAERPKGSFSTLEIQRTEQGDSAMYLCASSFSDWYQETQYFGPGTRLLVL.

The CDR3 coding sequence is TGTGCCAGCAGCTTAACGCGGGCGGACAATGAGCAGTTCTTC. Amino acid sequence: CASSLTRADNEQFF. The J gene is TRBJ2-1, the V gene TRBV7-3, with D possibly TRBD2 on 5 matching bases. CDR1 is SGHTA and CDR2 is FQGTGA in the germline V gene. This CDR3 has 14 residues. Trimming stripped 0 bases from V and 5 bases from J, with 8 bases between.

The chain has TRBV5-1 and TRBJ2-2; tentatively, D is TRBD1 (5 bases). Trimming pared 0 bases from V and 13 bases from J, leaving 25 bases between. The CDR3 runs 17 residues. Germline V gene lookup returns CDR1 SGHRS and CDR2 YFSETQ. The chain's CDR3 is CASSLERIDRGFGGLFF. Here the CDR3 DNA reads TGCGCCAGCAGCTTGGAGCGTATCGATAGGGGTTTCGGTGGGCTGTTTTTT.

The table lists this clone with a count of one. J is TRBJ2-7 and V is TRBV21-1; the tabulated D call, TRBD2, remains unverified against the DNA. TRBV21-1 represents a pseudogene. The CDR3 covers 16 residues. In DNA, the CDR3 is TGTGCCAGCAGCAAAGTTCGTCGGAGTACATACTACGAGCAGTACTTC. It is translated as CASSKVRRSTYYEQYF.

The CDR3 coding sequence is TGTGCCAGCAGTTACTTTAGCGGGGCAACTCCGCAGTTCTTC. Its translation: CASSYFSGATPQFF. The chain joins TRBV6-5 to TRBJ2-1, with TRBD2 matching over 8 bases. The CDR3 is 14 residues long. Losses at the gene ends were 1 base for V and 12 bases for J; bases not matched to a gene: 8. The V gene's germline CDR1 is MNHEY and CDR2 SVGAGI.

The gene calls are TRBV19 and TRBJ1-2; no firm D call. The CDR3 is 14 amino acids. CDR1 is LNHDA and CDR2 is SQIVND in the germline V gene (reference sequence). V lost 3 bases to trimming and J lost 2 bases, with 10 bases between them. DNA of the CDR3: TGTGCCAGTAGTATCTCCACCCAAAACTATGGCTACACCTTC. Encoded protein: CASSISTQNYGYTF.